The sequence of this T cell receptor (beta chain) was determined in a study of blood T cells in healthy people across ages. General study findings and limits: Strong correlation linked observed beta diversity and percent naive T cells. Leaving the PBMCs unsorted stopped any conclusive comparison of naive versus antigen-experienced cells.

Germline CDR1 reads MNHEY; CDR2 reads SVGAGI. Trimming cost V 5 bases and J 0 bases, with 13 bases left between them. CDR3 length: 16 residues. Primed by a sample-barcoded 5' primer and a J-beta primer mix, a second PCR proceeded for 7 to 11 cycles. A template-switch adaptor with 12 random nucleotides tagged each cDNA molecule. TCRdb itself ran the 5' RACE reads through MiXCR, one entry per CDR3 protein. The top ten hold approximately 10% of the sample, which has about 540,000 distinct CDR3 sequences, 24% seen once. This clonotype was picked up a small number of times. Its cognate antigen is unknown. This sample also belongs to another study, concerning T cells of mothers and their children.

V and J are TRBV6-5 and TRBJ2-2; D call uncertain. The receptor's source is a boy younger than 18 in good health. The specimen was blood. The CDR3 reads CASSPSRRTNTGELFF. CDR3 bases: TGTGCCAGCAGTCCTTCCAGACGGACGAACACCGGGGAGCTGTTTTTT.